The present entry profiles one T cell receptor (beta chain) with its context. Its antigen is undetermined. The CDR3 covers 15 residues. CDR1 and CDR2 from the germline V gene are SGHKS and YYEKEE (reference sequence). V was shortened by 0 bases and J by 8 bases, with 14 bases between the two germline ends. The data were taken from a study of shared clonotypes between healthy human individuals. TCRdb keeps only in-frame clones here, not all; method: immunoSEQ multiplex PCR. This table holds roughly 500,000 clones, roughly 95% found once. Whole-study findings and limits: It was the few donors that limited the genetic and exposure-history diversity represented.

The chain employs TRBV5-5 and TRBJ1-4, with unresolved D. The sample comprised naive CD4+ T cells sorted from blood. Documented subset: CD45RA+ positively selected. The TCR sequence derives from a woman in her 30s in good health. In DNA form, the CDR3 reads TGTGCCAGCAGCTTGGTTGAAAGCCCTTGGGAAAAACTGTTTTTT. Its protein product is CASSLVESPWEKLFF.